The present T cell receptor beta chain was sequenced within a study of technical replicates of blood from several donors. The repertoire was sequenced with immunoSEQ multiplex PCR; TCRdb's copy has only in-frame clones and lacks some. Among 80,000 or so clones listed, 95% to 98% were seen once. CDR1 is MDHEN and CDR2 is SYDVKM in the germline V gene. With 4 bases clipped from V and 4 bases from J, the junction kept 11 bases outside the gene matches. The CDR3 contains 17 residues. This receptor was obtained from a human donor in good health. The chain carries TRBV28 and TRBJ2-1; 9 bases map to TRBD2. The specimen sequenced was T cells isolated from PBMCs. CDR3 protein: CASSSSRRTSVYNEQFF. The CDR3, as DNA: TGTGCCAGCAGTTCCTCCCGACGGACTAGCGTTTACAATGAGCAGTTCTTC. The full variable domain, completed using reference TRBV28 and TRBJ2-1, is DVKVTQSSRYLVKRTGEKVFLECVQDMDHENMFWYRQDPGLGLRLIYFSYDVKMKEKGDIPEGYSVSREKKERFSLILESASTNQTSMYLCASSSSRRTSVYNEQFFGPGTRLTVL.